The rows below give T cell receptor beta chains drawn from one sample of a study of early stage breast cancer tumors. Using immunoSEQ multiplex PCR, the repertoire was profiled, and TCRdb retains in-frame clones only, with some absent. The data hold about 50,000 clones, with 83% observed a single time. Input material: blood. Every receptor here comes from a person aged 50-59 years with breast cancer. The CDR3 runs from the conserved cysteine through the conserved F or W. The order of the fields is D gene, J gene, clone size, V gene, CDR3 DNA, CDR3 protein. The D gene is left open where the match is weak. A clone size is listed for some rows: how often the clone was seen (once, few, many), or a class if it is expanded.

D gene: -
J gene: TRBJ2-7
clone size: -
V gene: TRBV7-8
CDR3 DNA: TGTGCCAGCAGCTCCGGGACATTAGTGTACGAGCAGTACTTC
CDR3 protein: CASSSGTLVYEQYF

D gene: -
J gene: TRBJ2-1
clone size: once
V gene: TRBV11-2
CDR3 DNA: TGTGCCAGCAGCTTAAGGTGGGCAGACAATGAGCAGTTCTTC
CDR3 protein: CASSLRWADNEQFF

D gene: TRBD2
J gene: TRBJ2-7
clone size: -
V gene: TRBV7-2
CDR3 DNA: TGTGCCAGCAGCTTAAACGGACTAGCGGGGCTCTACGAGCAGTACTTC
CDR3 protein: CASSLNGLAGLYEQYF

D gene: -
J gene: TRBJ2-5
clone size: -
V gene: TRBV7-9
CDR3 DNA: TGTGCCAGCAGCCCAGAGATGGGGGAGACCCAGTACTTC
CDR3 protein: CASSPEMGETQYF

D gene: -
J gene: TRBJ2-7
clone size: -
V gene: TRBV6-5
CDR3 DNA: TGTGCCAGCAGCCAACGGATCGGGGGATACGAGCAGTACTTC
CDR3 protein: CASSQRIGGYEQYF

D gene: -
J gene: TRBJ1-3
clone size: -
V gene: TRBV6-4
CDR3 DNA: TGTGCCAGCACCTCCCAGGGAGGGCCCTCCTCTGGAAACACCATATATTTT
CDR3 protein: CASTSQGGPSSGNTIYF

D gene: -
J gene: TRBJ1-5
clone size: few
V gene: TRBV7-9
CDR3 DNA: TGTGCCAGCAGTCCTCGGGGAGGCAGAGAACAGCCCCAGCATTTT
CDR3 protein: CASSPRGGREQPQHF

D gene: -
J gene: TRBJ2-7
clone size: -
V gene: TRBV10-3
CDR3 DNA: TGTGCCATCAGCGATGGACAGAGCAAGCAGTACTTC
CDR3 protein: CAISDGQSKQYF

D gene: -
J gene: TRBJ1-5
clone size: few
V gene: TRBV4-1
CDR3 DNA: TGCGCCAGCAGCCAAGACAGTCAGGGCGGCAATCAGCCCCAGCATTTT
CDR3 protein: CASSQDSQGGNQPQHF

D gene: TRBD2
J gene: TRBJ2-1
clone size: few
V gene: TRBV27
CDR3 DNA: TGTGCCAGCAGCTACGGACTAGCGGATTACAATGAGCAGTTCTTC
CDR3 protein: CASSYGLADYNEQFF

D gene: TRBD1
J gene: TRBJ2-3
clone size: -
V gene: TRBV10-3
CDR3 DNA: TGTGCCATCAGATCGGCGGGACAGGGGGCGGGGAGGCAGTATTTT
CDR3 protein: CAIRSAGQGAGRQYF

D gene: TRBD1
J gene: TRBJ2-7
clone size: -
V gene: TRBV9
CDR3 DNA: TGTGCCAGCAGCTTCAGACAGGGCGAAGGCGAGCAGTACTTC
CDR3 protein: CASSFRQGEGEQYF

D gene: -
J gene: TRBJ1-5
clone size: -
V gene: TRBV28
CDR3 DNA: TGTGCCAGCAGTACCTGGCAGGGGTCTATCGAGCCCCAGCATTTT
CDR3 protein: CASSTWQGSIEPQHF

D gene: TRBD1
J gene: TRBJ1-1
clone size: -
V gene: TRBV18
CDR3 DNA: TGTGCCAGCTCATCCCGGACAGGCTCGAACACTGAAGCTTTCTTT
CDR3 protein: CASSSRTGSNTEAFF

D gene: -
J gene: TRBJ1-6
clone size: -
V gene: TRBV18
CDR3 DNA: TGTGCCAGCTCAAGGACGGATGATTCACCCCTCCACTTT
CDR3 protein: CASSRTDDSPLHF

D gene: -
J gene: TRBJ1-1
clone size: -
V gene: TRBV10-1
CDR3 DNA: TGCGCCAGCCAACGTAATACGGGGACTGAAGCTTTCTTT
CDR3 protein: CASQRNTGTEAFF

D gene: -
J gene: TRBJ1-6
clone size: once
V gene: TRBV2
CDR3 DNA: TGTGCCAGCAGTGAGGCGACAGGTCATAATTCACCCCTCCACTTT
CDR3 protein: CASSEATGHNSPLHF

D gene: TRBD2
J gene: TRBJ2-3
clone size: once
V gene: TRBV29-1
CDR3 DNA: TGCAGCGTTGATGGGGTGTCGGGGGAACTAGCGGACACAGATACGCAGTATTTT
CDR3 protein: CSVDGVSGELADTDTQYF

D gene: -
J gene: TRBJ2-6
clone size: -
V gene: TRBV7-9
CDR3 DNA: TGTGCCAGCAGCTTCACTCACACTCCTGGGGCCAACGTCCTGACTTTC
CDR3 protein: CASSFTHTPGANVLTF

D gene: TRBD2
J gene: TRBJ2-7
clone size: -
V gene: TRBV10-2
CDR3 DNA: TGCGCCAGCAGTGAGAATTCCGGGACTAGTCCCGGAGAGCAGTACTTC
CDR3 protein: CASSENSGTSPGEQYF

D gene: -
J gene: TRBJ2-7
clone size: once
V gene: TRBV6-5
CDR3 DNA: TGTGCCAGCAGTAGATCGGGCCCTCCCTACGAGCAGTACTTC
CDR3 protein: CASSRSGPPYEQYF

D gene: TRBD2
J gene: TRBJ2-7
clone size: -
V gene: TRBV11-2
CDR3 DNA: TGTGCCAGCAGCGCCGTAGCGGGAGCCTACGAGCAGTACTTC
CDR3 protein: CASSAVAGAYEQYF

D gene: TRBD2
J gene: TRBJ2-5
clone size: few
V gene: TRBV25-1
CDR3 DNA: TGTGCCAGCAGTGAGGCCGGGGGGAGGGAGACCCAGTACTTC
CDR3 protein: CASSEAGGRETQYF

D gene: -
J gene: TRBJ1-6
clone size: few
V gene: TRBV5-1
CDR3 DNA: TGCGCCAGCAGCCTTGGGACCGCCCTTGAAAATTCACCCCTCCACTTT
CDR3 protein: CASSLGTALENSPLHF

D gene: TRBD1
J gene: TRBJ1-2
clone size: -
V gene: TRBV6-6
CDR3 DNA: TGTGCCAGCAGTTACTCGGGGCCAGGGGGAAATGGCTACACCTTC
CDR3 protein: CASSYSGPGGNGYTF

D gene: TRBD1
J gene: TRBJ1-4
clone size: -
V gene: TRBV19
CDR3 DNA: TGTGCCAGTAGCCCGGGACAGGCCCGAGGTGAAAAACTGTTTTTT
CDR3 protein: CASSPGQARGEKLFF

D gene: TRBD2
J gene: TRBJ2-1
clone size: -
V gene: TRBV7-3
CDR3 DNA: TGTGCCAGCAGTTCCGGACTAGGTAGTGATGAGCAGTTCTTC
CDR3 protein: CASSSGLGSDEQFF

D gene: TRBD1
J gene: TRBJ2-7
clone size: once
V gene: TRBV7-6
CDR3 DNA: TGTGCCAGCAGCTTGGACAGGGGGCGAGACGAGCAGTACTTC
CDR3 protein: CASSLDRGRDEQYF

D gene: TRBD2
J gene: TRBJ2-1
clone size: -
V gene: TRBV7-3
CDR3 DNA: TGTGCCAGCAGCCTCCAACCGGGACTAGCGGGGGAGCAGTTCTTC
CDR3 protein: CASSLQPGLAGEQFF

D gene: -
J gene: TRBJ2-3
clone size: -
V gene: TRBV10-1
CDR3 DNA: TGCGCCAGCAGTGACCCCCCAGCAGATACGCAGTATTTT
CDR3 protein: CASSDPPADTQYF

D gene: -
J gene: TRBJ2-2
clone size: -
V gene: TRBV10-1
CDR3 DNA: TGCGCCAGCAGTGAGTCGACGGCCACCGGGGAGCTGTTTTTT
CDR3 protein: CASSESTATGELFF

D gene: -
J gene: TRBJ2-5
clone size: -
V gene: TRBV9
CDR3 DNA: TGTGCCAGCAGCGCCCTTGACGGGGGCTGGGAGACCCAGTACTTC
CDR3 protein: CASSALDGGWETQYF

D gene: -
J gene: TRBJ1-1
clone size: -
V gene: TRBV19
CDR3 DNA: TGTGCCAGTAGTAGTGTGTCTGGGGGTGACACTGAAGCTTTCTTT
CDR3 protein: CASSSVSGGDTEAFF

D gene: -
J gene: TRBJ1-2
clone size: -
V gene: TRBV7-2
CDR3 DNA: TGTGCCAGCAGCTTTGGGGGGCCCTATGGCTACACCTTC
CDR3 protein: CASSFGGPYGYTF

D gene: -
J gene: TRBJ1-5
clone size: once
V gene: TRBV2
CDR3 DNA: TGTGCCAGCAGCGGAGGGGCTATGGAGGGCAATCAGCCCCAGCATTTT
CDR3 protein: CASSGGAMEGNQPQHF

D gene: TRBD1
J gene: TRBJ1-3
clone size: -
V gene: TRBV9
CDR3 DNA: TGTGCCAGCAGCGTAGTGGGGGACAGGGGGGACACCATATATTTT
CDR3 protein: CASSVVGDRGDTIYF

D gene: -
J gene: TRBJ1-4
clone size: -
V gene: TRBV19
CDR3 DNA: TGTGCCAGTAGGAGGGGTGCAACTAATGAAAAACTGTTTTTT
CDR3 protein: CASRRGATNEKLFF

D gene: -
J gene: TRBJ2-5
clone size: once
V gene: TRBV5-5
CDR3 DNA: TGTGCCAGCAGCTTGATTAGTGGGGGGGAGACCCAGTACTTC
CDR3 protein: CASSLISGGETQYF

D gene: -
J gene: TRBJ1-3
clone size: -
V gene: TRBV28
CDR3 DNA: TGTGCCAGCAGTTTAAGTTTGGGGAAAGAGACCATATATTTT
CDR3 protein: CASSLSLGKETIYF

D gene: -
J gene: TRBJ2-3
clone size: few
V gene: TRBV6-6
CDR3 DNA: TGTGCCAGCAGAAAACCTAGCACAGATACGCAGTATTTT
CDR3 protein: CASRKPSTDTQYF

D gene: -
J gene: TRBJ1-2
clone size: once
V gene: TRBV9
CDR3 DNA: TGTGCCAGCAGCGTAGACCCAGTAGATCAGGGGCGCTACACCTTC
CDR3 protein: CASSVDPVDQGRYTF

D gene: TRBD2
J gene: TRBJ2-3
clone size: -
V gene: TRBV5-1
CDR3 DNA: TGCGCCAGCAGCTCCGCGCCGGGACTAGCGGGAGGCGCAGATACGCAGTATTTT
CDR3 protein: CASSSAPGLAGGADTQYF